This entry lists 13 T cell receptor beta chains sequenced from one sample in a study of blood T cell repertoires in COVID-19. Sequenced by immunoSEQ multiplex PCR; TCRdb stores in-frame clones only, minus some. This table holds some 300,000 clones, roughly 91% found once. Input material: PBMCs or T cells enriched from blood (not recorded which). The receptors were sampled from a woman aged 25 to 39 who had recovered from COVID-19.

The V and J genes are TRBV18 and TRBJ1-1; TRBD1 is a possible D gene (6 bases). Germline-derived CDR1 and CDR2 are KGHSH and LQKENI. The CDR3 is 14 amino acids. Trimming shortened V by 3 bases and J by 5 bases, and 13 bases separated the two germline ends. In DNA form, the CDR3 reads TGTGCCAGCTCACCTCTGGGGGCTGGTACTGAAGCTTTCTTT. It is translated as CASSPLGAGTEAFF.

V and J are TRBV18 and TRBJ1-6; the D gene is possibly TRBD1 (6 bases). Germline V gene lookup returns CDR1 KGHSH and CDR2 LQKENI. This CDR3 has 16 residues. V lost 4 bases, J lost 3 bases, and 13 bases lay in between. The DNA for the CDR3 is TGTGCCAGCTCACAACAGGACAGTCGCTATAATTCACCCCTCCACTTT. It codes for CASSQQDSRYNSPLHF. The full variable domain, rest sourced from reference TRBV18 and TRBJ1-6, is NAGVMQNPRHLVRRRGQEARLRCSPMKGHSHVYWYRQLPEEGLKFMVYLQKENIIDESGMPKERFSAEFPKEGPSILRIQQVVRGDSAAYFCASSQQDSRYNSPLHFGNGTRLTVT.

This rearrangement joins TRBV14 to TRBJ2-5; 8 nucleotides agree with TRBD1. The CDR3 runs 15 residues. Germline CDR1 and CDR2: SGHDN and FVKESK. Germline trimming cut 4 bases from V and 3 bases from J; bases unmatched to any gene: 7. This chain's CDR3 is CASSPHRGWEETQYF. The CDR3 DNA is TGTGCCAGCAGCCCACACAGGGGGTGGGAAGAGACCCAGTACTTC.

CDR3 in amino acids: CASSSSQQGAGADTQYF. The CDR3 DNA is TGTGCCAGTAGTAGCTCCCAACAGGGGGCAGGGGCAGATACGCAGTATTTT. V gene TRBV19 combines with J gene TRBJ2-3; TRBD1 aligns across 9 bases. The CDR3 consists of 17 residues. J was trimmed by 4 bases and V by 4 bases; bases with no gene match: 12. Germline assignment: CDR1 LNHDA and CDR2 SQIVND (reference sequence).

The chain carries TRBV5-4 and TRBJ2-3, with 8 bases matching TRBD1. The J segment lost 3 bases and the V segment lost 4 bases, leaving 4 bases of the junction unmatched. The CDR3 totals 14 residues. The V gene's germline CDR1 is SGHNT and CDR2 YYREEE (reference sequence). Here the CDR3 DNA reads TGTGCCAGCAGCGGACAGGGTTCAACAGATACGCAGTATTTT. Translation: CASSGQGSTDTQYF.

This clone was seen a few times. This chain links TRBV5-1 with TRBJ1-1, with D perhaps TRBD1 (6 bases). CDR3 size: 16 residues. The V gene lost 1 base and the J gene lost 5 bases, with 18 bases spanning the gap. CDR1 and CDR2 from the germline V gene are SGHRS and YFSETQ. CDR3 protein: CASSLSPDRPRTEAFF. The CDR3 DNA reads as TGCGCCAGCAGCTTGAGTCCGGACAGACCGAGGACTGAAGCTTTCTTT.

V usage is TRBV5-1 and J usage is TRBJ1-1; 9 nucleotides align to TRBD1. The V segment lost 5 bases and the J segment 7 bases; nucleotides outside the gene matches: 12. The CDR3 runs 15 residues. CDR1 SGHRS and CDR2 YFSETQ come from the germline V gene. In DNA form, the CDR3 reads TGCGCCAGCAGGTGGGGACAGGGATTATTTTATGAAGCTTTCTTT. It codes for CASRWGQGLFYEAFF. The full variable domain, with the rest looked up from reference TRBV5-1 and TRBJ1-1, is KAGVTQTPRYLIKTRGQQVTLSCSPISGHRSVSWYQQTPGQGLQFLFEYFSETQRNKGNFPGRFSGRQFSNSRSEMNVSTLELGDSALYLCASRWGQGLFYEAFFGQGTRLTVV.

The chain uses TRBV19 and TRBJ1-5; weak D call: TRBD1 (6 bases). The CDR3 contains 14 residues. Germline V gene data show CDR1 as LNHDA and CDR2 as SQIVND (reference sequence). Trimming took off 6 bases at V and 5 bases at J, with 14 bases between the two ends. The CDR3 DNA follows: TGTGCCAGTAGGACCGGGACACGGGATCAGCCCCAGCATTTT. Its protein product is CASRTGTRDQPQHF.

The V gene is TRBV12-5, the J gene TRBJ2-1, with TRBD2 identical over 11 bases. V shed 3 bases, J shed 4 bases, and the junction held 14 bases outside the gene matches. CDR1 and CDR2 from the germline V gene are LGHNT and FRNRAP. The CDR3 has 19 amino acids. Here the CDR3 DNA reads TGTGCTAGTGGTTTTCCACGGGCTAGCGGGAGGCTACCGTACAATGAGCAGTTCTTC. It codes for CASGFPRASGRLPYNEQFF.

The genes are TRBV13 and TRBJ2-7; the match to TRBD1 covers 9 bases. J was trimmed by 2 bases and V by 4 bases; bases with no gene match: 3. From germline, CDR1 is PRHDT and CDR2 FYEKMQ (reference sequence). This CDR3 comprises 14 residues. The CDR3 nucleotides read TGTGCCAGCAGCTCCGGGACAGGGACCTACGAGCAGTACTTC. It encodes CASSSGTGTYEQYF.

CDR3 coding DNA: TGTGCCAGCAACCGCGGCAGGCGGGATTCACCCCTCCACTTT. Translated: CASNRGRRDSPLHF. The rearrangement uses TRBV28 and TRBJ1-6; no firm D call. Germline lookup yields CDR1 MDHEN and CDR2 SYDVKM. Trimming left V 7 bases short and J 8 bases short, with 15 bases between. CDR3 size: 14 residues.

This clone showed up just a few times. This sequence joins TRBV19 and TRBJ2-7; unclear D gene. Between the trimmed V and J ends, which lost 5 bases and 2 bases, there was a span of 10 bases. Germline lookup yields CDR1 LNHDA and CDR2 SQIVND (reference sequence). This CDR3 region has 13 residues. The CDR3 nucleotides are TGTGCCAGTAGTCCTCGGTCGCCCTACGAGCAGTACTTC. This sequence encodes CASSPRSPYEQYF. Complete variable domain (other parts from reference TRBV19 and TRBJ2-7): DGGITQSPKYLFRKEGQNVTLSCEQNLNHDAMYWYRQDPGQGLRLIYYSQIVNDFQKGDIAEGYSVSREKKESFPLTVTSAQKNPTAFYLCASSPRSPYEQYFGPGTRLTVT.

V and J are TRBV5-1 and TRBJ2-5; D may be TRBD1 (6 bases). There are 12 residues in the CDR3. The V gene's germline CDR1 is SGHRS and CDR2 YFSETQ. V lost 4 bases to trimming and J lost 5 bases, with 9 bases between them. CDR3: CASSTGQETQYF. Here the CDR3 DNA reads TGCGCCAGCAGCACAGGGCAGGAGACCCAGTACTTC.